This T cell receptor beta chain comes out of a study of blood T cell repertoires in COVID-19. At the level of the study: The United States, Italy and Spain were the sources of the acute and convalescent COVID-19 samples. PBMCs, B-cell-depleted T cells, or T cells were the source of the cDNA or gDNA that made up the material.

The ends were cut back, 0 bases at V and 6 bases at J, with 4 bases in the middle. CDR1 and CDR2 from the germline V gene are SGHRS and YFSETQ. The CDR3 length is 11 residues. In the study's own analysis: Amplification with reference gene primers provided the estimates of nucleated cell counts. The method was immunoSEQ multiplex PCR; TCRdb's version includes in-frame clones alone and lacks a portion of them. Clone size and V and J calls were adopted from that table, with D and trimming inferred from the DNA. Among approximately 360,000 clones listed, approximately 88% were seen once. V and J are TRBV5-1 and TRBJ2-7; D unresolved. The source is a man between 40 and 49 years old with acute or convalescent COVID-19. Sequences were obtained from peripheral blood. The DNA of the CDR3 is TGCGCCAGCAGCTTGGAGAGCGAGCAGTACTTC. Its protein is CASSLESEQYF.